The sequence of this TCR beta chain was determined in a study of cytomegalovirus exposure and HLA in healthy donors. For the study at large: The Caucasian-associated ancestry cluster contained approximately 81% of the approximately 400 genotyped donors.

V was pared by 5 bases and J by 8 bases, with 9 bases between. CDR1 MNHEY and CDR2 SVGAGI come from the germline V gene. The length of the CDR3 is 12 residues. Study conclusions and caveats: Later on, an analysis tied 15,000 to 20,000 TCR beta sequences to HLA alleles at 0.05 false discovery rate.

Comment on this clone: The antigen is unknown.

The PCR ran on 60 Vbeta and 13 Jbeta primers. Sequencing was performed with immunoSEQ multiplex PCR; in TCRdb, only in-frame clones are kept and a portion is missing. The sample lists over 130,000 clones, about 76% occurring once. No record exists of this donor's CMV serostatus. Sequencing was performed on PBMCs. The origin of this receptor is a human donor in good health. The chain combines TRBV6-5 with TRBJ2-2; D is unclear. The CDR3 sequence: CASSKMSGELFF. CDR3 in DNA: TGTGCCAGCAGTAAAATGTCTGGGGAGCTGTTTTTT.